This entry is about one TCR beta chain. Its target is unknown. This sample stems from a study of identical twins. The CDR3 contains 13 residues. CDR1 is MNHNY and CDR2 is SVGAGI in the germline V gene (reference sequence). Trimming left V 2 bases short and J 6 bases short, with 7 bases between. Regarding the study as a whole: Cord blood beta clonotypes present at high abundance carried fewer insertions; no such pattern appeared in memory repertoires.

TCRdb recomputed calls from the 5' RACE reads with MiXCR, one row per CDR3 protein. The profile shows 400,000 to 550,000 distinct CDR3 sequences, about 13% of them singletons. Separately, the same data were catalogued under a study of yellow fever vaccine responses in identical twins.

The V call is TRBV6-6, the J call TRBJ2-2; D uncertain. The receptor was isolated from a woman under 30 in good health. The sample was CD4+ T cells sorted from blood. CDR3 sequence: CASSYPSAGELFF. CDR3 DNA sequence: TGTGCCAGCAGTTACCCTTCTGCCGGGGAGCTGTTTTTT.